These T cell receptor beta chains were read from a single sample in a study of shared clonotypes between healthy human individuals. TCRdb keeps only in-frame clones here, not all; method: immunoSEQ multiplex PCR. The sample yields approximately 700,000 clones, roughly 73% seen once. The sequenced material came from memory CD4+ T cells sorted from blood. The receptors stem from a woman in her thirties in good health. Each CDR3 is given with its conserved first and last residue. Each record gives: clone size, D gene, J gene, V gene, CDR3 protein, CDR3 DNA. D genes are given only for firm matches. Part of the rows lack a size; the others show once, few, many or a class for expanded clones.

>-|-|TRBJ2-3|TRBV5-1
CASSRLEGSTDTQYF
TGCGCCAGCAGCAGACTGGAAGGATCCACAGATACGCAGTATTTT
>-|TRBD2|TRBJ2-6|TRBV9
CASSPGGAGGLGGANVLTF
TGTGCCAGCAGCCCTGGTGGGGCGGGAGGGCTGGGTGGGGCCAACGTCCTGACTTTC
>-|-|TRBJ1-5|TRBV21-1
CASSNKDKNQPQHF
TGTGCCAGCAGCAACAAGGACAAAAATCAGCCCCAGCATTTT
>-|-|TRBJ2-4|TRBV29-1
CSVRPVAKNIQYF
TGCAGCGTGCGTCCAGTAGCCAAAAACATTCAGTACTTC
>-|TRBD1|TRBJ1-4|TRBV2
CASNSGTGAATNEKLFF
TGTGCCAGCAATTCCGGGACAGGGGCTGCAACTAATGAAAAACTGTTTTTT
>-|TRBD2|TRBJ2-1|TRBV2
CASSFGLAGVSPFF
TGTGCCAGCAGTTTTGGACTAGCGGGAGTAAGCCCGTTCTTC
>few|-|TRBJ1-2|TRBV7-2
CASSLAKGLGLYGYTF
TGTGCCAGCAGCTTAGCGAAGGGATTGGGACTGTATGGCTACACCTTC
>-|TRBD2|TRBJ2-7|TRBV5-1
CASSHGTSGNEQYF
TGCGCCAGCAGCCACGGGACTAGCGGTAACGAGCAGTACTTC
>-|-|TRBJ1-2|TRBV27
CASSLLGTNYGYTF
TGTGCCAGCAGTTTATTGGGGACTAACTATGGCTACACCTTC
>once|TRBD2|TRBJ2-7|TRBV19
CASSPLGLAGGRGHEQYF
TGTGCCAGTAGTCCTCTGGGACTAGCGGGAGGCCGAGGGCACGAGCAGTACTTC
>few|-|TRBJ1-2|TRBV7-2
CASSSAGGGGYTF
TGTGCCAGCAGCTCCGCCGGGGGAGGTGGCTACACCTTC
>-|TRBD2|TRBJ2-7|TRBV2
CASYSGRGYEQYF
TGTGCCAGCTATAGCGGGAGGGGGTACGAGCAGTACTTC
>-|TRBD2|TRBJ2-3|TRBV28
CASLAGGRNTQYF
TGTGCCAGCTTAGCGGGAGGACGTAATACGCAGTATTTT
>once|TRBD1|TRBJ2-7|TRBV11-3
CASSAGQGTTGEQYF
TGTGCCAGCAGCGCTGGACAGGGGACCACCGGGGAGCAGTACTTC
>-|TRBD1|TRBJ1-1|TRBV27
CASRPGQGADTEAFF
TGTGCCAGCAGACCCGGACAGGGGGCTGATACTGAAGCTTTCTTT
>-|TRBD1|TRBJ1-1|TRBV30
CAWIQGGGTEAFF
TGTGCCTGGATTCAGGGGGGGGGCACTGAAGCTTTCTTT
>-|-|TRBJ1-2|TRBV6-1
CASSIQGRGYTF
TGTGCCAGCAGTATTCAGGGACGGGGCTACACCTTC
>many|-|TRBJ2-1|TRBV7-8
CASSLAGADYNEQFF
TGTGCCAGCAGCTTAGCGGGAGCTGACTACAATGAGCAGTTCTTC
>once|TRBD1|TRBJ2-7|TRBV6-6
CASSYSQGTGYEQYF
TGTGCCAGCAGTTACTCGCAAGGGACAGGCTACGAGCAGTACTTC
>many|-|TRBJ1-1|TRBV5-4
CASSLLSRNTEAFF
TGTGCCAGCAGCTTATTATCTAGGAACACTGAAGCTTTCTTT
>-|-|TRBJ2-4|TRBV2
CASTTLGGRNIQYF
TGTGCCAGCACCACGCTAGGTGGGCGAAACATTCAGTACTTC
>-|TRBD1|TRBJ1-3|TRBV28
CASFRPGTGGNTIYF
TGTGCCAGCTTCCGACCCGGGACAGGCGGAAACACCATATATTTT
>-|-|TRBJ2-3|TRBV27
CASSLASWSTDTQYF
TGTGCCAGCAGTTTGGCTAGCTGGAGCACAGATACGCAGTATTTT
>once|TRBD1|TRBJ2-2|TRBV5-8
CASSLSGQGPESRPGELFF
TGTGCCAGCAGCTTGTCGGGACAGGGCCCTGAATCCCGGCCCGGGGAGCTGTTTTTT
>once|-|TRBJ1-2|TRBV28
CASSFPGGYGYTF
TGTGCCAGCAGTTTCCCTGGAGGGTATGGCTACACCTTC
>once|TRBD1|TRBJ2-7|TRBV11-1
CASGTRTGSLYEQYF
TGTGCCAGCGGGACCCGGACAGGGAGCCTATACGAGCAGTACTTC
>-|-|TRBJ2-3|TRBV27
CASSLSQSTDTQYF
TGTGCCAGCAGTTTATCTCAGTCTACAGATACGCAGTATTTT
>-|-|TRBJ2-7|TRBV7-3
CASRSPGGTFEQYF
TGTGCCAGCAGGTCTCCCGGCGGGACCTTCGAGCAGTACTTC
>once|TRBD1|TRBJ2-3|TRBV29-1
CSVPGQFTDTQYF
TGCAGCGTCCCGGGACAGTTCACAGATACGCAGTATTTT
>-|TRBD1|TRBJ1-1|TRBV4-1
CASSHPGQGVTEAFF
TGCGCCAGCAGCCACCCAGGACAGGGGGTTACTGAAGCTTTCTTT
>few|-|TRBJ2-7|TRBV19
CASRETGTYEQYF
TGTGCCAGTAGGGAAACAGGGACGTACGAGCAGTACTTC
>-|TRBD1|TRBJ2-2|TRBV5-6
CASSYGTGNTGELFF
TGTGCCAGCAGCTACGGGACAGGGAACACCGGGGAGCTGTTTTTT
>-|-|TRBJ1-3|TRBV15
CATSRDHSGVGNTIYF
TGTGCCACCAGCAGAGACCACTCAGGGGTGGGAAACACCATATATTTT
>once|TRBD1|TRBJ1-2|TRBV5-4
CASSLGGQGIYGYTF
TGTGCCAGCAGCTTGGGGGGACAGGGGATCTATGGCTACACCTTC
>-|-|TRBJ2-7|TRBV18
CASSRTETYEQYF
TGTGCCAGCTCCAGGACTGAAACCTACGAGCAGTACTTC
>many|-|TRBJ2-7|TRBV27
CASRKADSYEQYF
TGTGCCAGCAGAAAAGCCGATTCCTACGAGCAGTACTTC
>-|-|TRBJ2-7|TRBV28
CASSFAGERAGVEEQYF
TGTGCCAGCAGTTTTGCAGGGGAAAGGGCGGGAGTTGAGGAGCAGTACTTC
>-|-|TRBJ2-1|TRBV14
CASSLVWNNEQFF
TGTGCCAGCAGCCTAGTATGGAACAATGAGCAGTTCTTC
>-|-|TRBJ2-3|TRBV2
CASRASEDTDTQYF
TGTGCCAGCAGGGCTAGCGAGGACACAGATACGCAGTATTTT
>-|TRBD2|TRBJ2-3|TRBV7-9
CASSLALKRGGLPTDTQYF
TGTGCCAGCAGCTTAGCCCTGAAGCGGGGGGGACTCCCCACAGATACGCAGTATTTT
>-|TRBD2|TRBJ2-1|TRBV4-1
CASSQASGSGNEQFF
TGCGCCAGCAGCCAAGCTAGCGGGAGTGGGAATGAGCAGTTCTTC
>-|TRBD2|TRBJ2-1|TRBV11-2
CASSSGLGFNEQFF
TGTGCCAGCAGCTCGGGACTAGGGTTCAATGAGCAGTTCTTC
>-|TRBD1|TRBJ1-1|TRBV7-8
CASSTRGRLNLNTEAFF
TGTGCCAGCAGCACCAGGGGGCGGCTAAACCTGAACACTGAAGCTTTCTTT
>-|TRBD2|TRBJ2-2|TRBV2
CASKSSGTVTGELFF
TGTGCCAGCAAGTCCAGCGGGACTGTCACCGGGGAGCTGTTTTTT
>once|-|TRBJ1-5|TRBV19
CASSPRLGNQPQHF
TGTGCCAGTAGTCCGCGACTTGGCAATCAGCCCCAGCATTTT